This entry features one T cell receptor (beta chain) sequence. The CDR3 is 16 residues long. Trimming left V 2 bases short and J 6 bases short, with 19 bases between. The germline gives CDR1 SGHAT, CDR2 FQNNGV. This record belongs to a study of blood T cell repertoires in COVID-19. The wider study: The United States, Italy and Spain were the sources of the acute and convalescent COVID-19 samples. PBMCs, B-cell-depleted T cells, or T cells were the source of the cDNA or gDNA that made up the material.

In the authors' workflow: From reference gene primer amplification, estimates of nucleated cell counts were derived. Sequencing was performed with immunoSEQ multiplex PCR; in TCRdb, only in-frame clones are kept and a portion is missing. D and trimming were read from the DNA, whereas the V and J calls and clone size are those reported in that table. This sample has around 140,000 clones, with 80% to 85% found just once. The sequenced sample was peripheral blood. This TCR was sampled from a woman aged 55-69 years with acute or convalescent COVID-19. The rearrangement links TRBV11-2 to TRBJ1-2; D remains ambiguous. CDR3 loop: CASSLSQTGNQNGYTF. CDR3 coding DNA: TGTGCCAGCAGCTTATCCCAGACTGGAAATCAGAATGGCTACACCTTC.